Presented here are 2 T cell receptor beta chains from one specimen sequenced in a study of blood T cell repertoires in COVID-19 (dated by TCRdb to about 2020). Libraries were built with the immunoSEQ multiplex PCR assay. The source is immuneACCESS, and TCRdb retained only in-frame sequences with V and J called. Part of the clones is not carried over; for the studies checked, unresolved V genes explain less than half of this, and the remainder is unexplained. This sample holds around 190,000 clones; roughly four fifths were observed only once. The ten most abundant clones make up around 8.8% of the sample. The sequencing sample was made of PBMCs or T cells enriched from blood (not recorded which). Source of these receptors: a man aged 35 to 55 who had recovered from COVID-19.

The rearrangement joins TRBV4-1 to TRBJ2-1, with 11 bases fitting TRBD2. Trimming removed 3 bases from V and 6 bases from J; junction bases left unmatched: 7. Germline CDR1 MGHRA, CDR2 YSYEKL. CDR3 length: 16 amino acids. CDR3 DNA: TGCGCCAGCAGCCAGCGAACTAGCGGGAGTGGCAATGAGCAGTTCTTC. This gives the protein CASSQRTSGSGNEQFF.

The gene calls are TRBV7-9 and TRBJ1-2; D might be TRBD1 (5 bases). CDR3 length: 12 amino acids. CDR1 is SEHNR, CDR2 FQNEAQ, per germline (reference sequence). V was clipped by 1 base and J by 10 bases, with 10 bases between them. The CDR3 loop reads CASSLGAGHYTF. The CDR3 DNA reads TGTGCCAGCAGCTTAGGGGCAGGGCACTACACCTTC.